The 17 T cell receptor beta chains below were found in one sample sequenced in a study of cytomegalovirus exposure and HLA in healthy donors. The study ran its PCR with 60 Vbeta and 13 Jbeta primers. Method: immunoSEQ multiplex PCR; TCRdb's copy keeps in-frame clones and lacks some. The top ten clones hold roughly 2.5% of a sample with a few hundred thousand clones, around 80% of them seen once. Sequencing was performed on PBMCs. These receptors came from a woman in her sixties or seventies in good health and CMV-seropositive.

This sequence joins TRBV6-6 and TRBJ2-5, with D perhaps matching TRBD2 (7 bases). This CDR3 is built from 14 residues. Germline loops: CDR1 MNHNY, CDR2 SVGAGI (reference sequence). V was cut by 4 bases and J by 5 bases, with 14 bases left in between. CDR3 bases: TGTGCCAGCAGTTCGAGGGGGGGCGGGGAGACCCAGTACTTC. Protein product: CASSSRGGGETQYF.

This clone was observed a handful of times. Here the CDR3 reads CASSEADRAETQYF. DNA for the CDR3: TGTGCCAGCAGTGAAGCGGACAGGGCGGAGACCCAGTACTTC. This chain joins TRBV6-1 and TRBJ2-5; 8 nucleotides agree with TRBD1. The V gene's germline CDR1 is MNHNS and CDR2 SASEGT. The CDR3 runs to 14 residues. The V segment lost 0 bases and the J segment 5 bases; nucleotides outside the gene matches: 2.

This chain connects TRBV19 to TRBJ1-5; maybe TRBD1 (5 bases). Trimming left V 3 bases short and J 0 bases short, with 9 bases between. The length of the CDR3 is 15 residues. Germline CDR1 is LNHDA and CDR2 is SQIVND (reference sequence). The CDR3 spells CASSMWGDSNQPQHF. In DNA, the CDR3 is TGTGCCAGTAGTATGTGGGGGGATAGCAATCAGCCCCAGCATTTT.

A remark on this clone: An end of the junction differs from the germline gene, which may be a read error. The V call is TRBV7-9, the J call TRBJ2-2; 9 bases match TRBD2. Germline V gives CDR1 SEHNR, CDR2 FQNEAQ (reference sequence). This CDR3 contains 15 residues. CDR3 loop: CSSSPRGGDTGELFF. The CDR3 region has the DNA TGTTCCAGCAGCCCGCGGGGGGGAGACACCGGGGAGCTGTTTTTT.

The gene calls are TRBV2 and TRBJ1-2; 8 bases are shared with TRBD1. CDR1 is SNHLY and CDR2 is FYNNEI in the germline V gene. V gave up 6 bases and J gave up 7 bases; unmatched junction bases: 4. The CDR3 extends over 12 amino acids. The CDR3 sequence is CASSRGQVGYTF. In DNA, the CDR3 is TGTGCCAGCAGCAGGGGGCAGGTTGGCTACACCTTC.

The chain uses TRBV19 and TRBJ1-5, with 8 bases identical to TRBD1. Looked up from germline, CDR1 is LNHDA and CDR2 is SQIVND (reference sequence). The CDR3 contains 14 residues. V shed 10 bases, J shed 0 bases, and the junction held 5 bases outside the gene matches. Here the CDR3 reads CATRTGYSNQPQHF. The CDR3 DNA reads as TGTGCCACCCGGACAGGGTATAGCAATCAGCCCCAGCATTTT.

The chain recombines TRBV4-2 with TRBJ2-5, with 9 bases lining up with TRBD2. CDR3 length: 17 amino acids. V dropped 1 base and J dropped 5; count of bases not matched to a gene: 11. CDR1 LGHNA and CDR2 YNFKEQ come from the germline V gene. The CDR3 sequence: CASSQGDAGGLGETQYF. CDR3 DNA: TGTGCCAGCAGCCAAGGGGACGCGGGGGGGCTTGGGGAGACCCAGTACTTC.

This clone was detected once. The rearrangement links TRBV19 to TRBJ1-2; the D is unclear. In germline, CDR1 is LNHDA, CDR2 SQIVND (reference sequence). The V gene lost 8 bases and the J gene lost 1 base, with 17 bases spanning the gap. This CDR3 contains 15 residues. CDR3 amino acids: CASSTRTYSNYGYTF. The CDR3 coding sequence is TGTGCCAGTTCGACCCGGACTTACAGTAACTATGGCTACACCTTC. The full variable domain, its missing parts supplied by reference TRBV19 and TRBJ1-2, is DGGITQSPKYLFRKEGQNVTLSCEQNLNHDAMYWYRQDPGQGLRLIYYSQIVNDFQKGDIAEGYSVSREKKESFPLTVTSAQKNPTAFYLCASSTRTYSNYGYTFGSGTRLTVV.

V and J are TRBV6-1 and TRBJ1-2; D remains unclear. The V gene's germline CDR1 is MNHNS and CDR2 SASEGT. V lost 3 bases and J 4 bases, leaving 12 bases between the germline ends. The length of the CDR3 is 14 residues. Here the CDR3 reads CASSEVQSLYGYTF. CDR3 DNA: TGTGCCAGCAGTGAGGTTCAGTCTCTCTATGGCTACACCTTC.

The rearrangement links TRBV4-1 to TRBJ1-4; D gene uncertain. In germline, CDR1 is MGHRA, CDR2 YSYEKL. CDR3 length equals 15 residues. V was clipped by 4 bases and J by 3 bases, with 12 bases between them. The CDR3 protein is CASSRAGSSNEKLFF. The CDR3 DNA reads TGCGCCAGCAGCCGGGCGGGGTCGTCTAATGAAAAACTGTTTTTT.

V usage is TRBV5-8 and J usage is TRBJ2-1; 11 nucleotides align to TRBD1. J lost 3 bases, V lost 3 bases, and 2 bases had no gene match. Germline lookup yields CDR1 SGHTS and CDR2 YDEGEE. The CDR3 has 15 residues. CDR3 protein: CASSSGTGGYNEQFF. The CDR3 DNA reads TGTGCCAGCAGCTCCGGGACAGGGGGCTACAATGAGCAGTTCTTC.

The genes are TRBV7-9 and TRBJ1-4, with unresolved D. The CDR3 contains 14 residues. V gave up 4 bases and J gave up 6 bases, with 12 bases separating them. The germline V gene has CDR1 SEHNR and CDR2 FQNEAQ (reference sequence). CDR3: CASSSPGSHEKLFF. The CDR3 DNA is TGTGCCAGCAGCTCCCCTGGCTCACATGAAAAACTGTTTTTT.

The genes are TRBV19 and TRBJ1-1; D is unclear. The CDR3 loop spans 12 amino acids. Germline CDR1 LNHDA, CDR2 SQIVND (reference sequence). V was cut by 5 bases and J by 4 bases, with 8 bases left in between. CDR3: CASSATPTEAFF. Here the CDR3 DNA reads TGTGCCAGTAGTGCTACCCCCACTGAAGCTTTCTTT.

This chain joins TRBV7-9 and TRBJ1-4; 7 bases agree with TRBD1. Germline loops: CDR1 SEHNR, CDR2 FQNEAQ (reference sequence). V dropped 0 bases and J dropped 12; count of bases not matched to a gene: 7. The CDR3 runs 14 residues. The CDR3 loop reads CASSLAGGRGELFF. The CDR3 DNA reads TGTGCCAGCAGCTTAGCAGGGGGCAGAGGGGAACTGTTTTTT.

The V gene is TRBV5-8, the J gene TRBJ2-7; TRBD2 agrees at 10 bases. V gave up 4 bases and J gave up 4 bases; unmatched junction bases: 5. Germline-derived CDR1 and CDR2 are SGHTS and YDEGEE. This CDR3 contains 14 residues. CDR3 DNA sequence: TGTGCCAGCAGCCCCGGGACTAGCGTTTACGAGCAGTACTTC. It codes for CASSPGTSVYEQYF.

This chain links TRBV19 with TRBJ1-2; 8 bases map to TRBD1. From germline, CDR1 is LNHDA and CDR2 SQIVND (reference sequence). The CDR3 loop spans 16 amino acids. With 3 bases clipped from V and 7 bases from J, the junction kept 13 bases outside the gene matches. The CDR3 spells CASSIGLGQGASGYTF. CDR3 in DNA: TGTGCCAGTAGTATTGGGCTTGGGCAGGGGGCAAGTGGCTACACCTTC.

The table lists this clone with a few counts. The chain joins TRBV7-9 to TRBJ1-2; 9 nucleotides line up with TRBD1. The CDR3 is 15 residues long. V shed 0 bases and J 7 bases; nucleotides not matched to a gene: 6. Germline V gives CDR1 SEHNR, CDR2 FQNEAQ (reference sequence). The CDR3 loop reads CASSLAGGQGSGYTF. The CDR3 nucleotides read TGTGCCAGCAGCTTAGCTGGGGGACAGGGATCTGGCTACACCTTC.